One and the same sample provided the 21 T cell receptor beta chains below, sequenced in a study of blood T cell repertoires in COVID-19. Sequencing used immunoSEQ multiplex PCR; TCRdb keeps in-frame clones, though not all of them. Of about 210,000 clones listed, about 91% are singletons. Sequenced input: peripheral blood. The source is a man aged 25 to 40 with acute or convalescent COVID-19.

The rearrangement joins TRBV19 to TRBJ1-1; the match to TRBD1 covers 8 bases. The length of the CDR3 is 13 residues. CDR1 is LNHDA and CDR2 is SQIVND in the germline V gene (reference sequence). The J segment lost 7 bases and the V segment lost 4 bases, leaving 5 bases of the junction unmatched. CDR3 coding DNA: TGTGCCAGTAGTAGAGGGACAGGCATTGAAGCTTTCTTT. It translates to CASSRGTGIEAFF.

The chain uses TRBV7-9 and TRBJ1-2; 8 bases agree with TRBD1. CDR1 is SEHNR, CDR2 FQNEAQ, per germline (reference sequence). The CDR3 has 16 residues. Trimming removed 1 base from V and 2 bases from J; junction bases left unmatched: 6. This chain's CDR3 is CASSLGQGQTNYGYTF. CDR3 in DNA: TGTGCCAGCAGCTTAGGACAGGGGCAGACAAACTATGGCTACACCTTC.

As DNA, the CDR3 is TGTGCCAGCAGTCTCTCCTGGACAAGTAACTATGGCTACACCTTC. This codes for CASSLSWTSNYGYTF. This chain joins TRBV28 and TRBJ1-2; D perhaps matches TRBD1 (5 bases). V was clipped by 5 bases and J by 1 base, with 14 bases between them. Germline assignment: CDR1 MDHEN and CDR2 SYDVKM. The CDR3 runs 15 residues.

The chain has TRBV5-1 and TRBJ1-4, with D uncertain. There are 13 residues in the CDR3. Trimming took 0 bases from V and 6 from J, leaving 6 bases between them. Germline CDR1 is SGHRS and CDR2 is YFSETQ. This CDR3 is CASSLVPDEKLFF. For the CDR3, the DNA is TGCGCCAGCAGCTTGGTCCCAGATGAAAAACTGTTTTTT.

The chain couples TRBV28 to TRBJ1-2, with 7 nucleotides matching TRBD1. Germline-derived CDR1 and CDR2 are MDHEN and SYDVKM. The CDR3 extends over 13 amino acids. V lost 7 bases, J lost 5 bases, and 7 bases stayed unmatched. The CDR3 nucleotides read TGTGCCAGCAACAGGGGTGTAAAGTATGGCTACACCTTC. It specifies CASNRGVKYGYTF.

The V gene is TRBV2, the J gene TRBJ2-7; 9 nucleotides match TRBD1. The CDR3 loop spans 15 amino acids. The germline V gene has CDR1 SNHLY and CDR2 FYNNEI. Trimming cost V 4 bases and J 3 bases; bases outside gene matches: 7. The CDR3 loop is CASSVVGQGIYEQYF. The CDR3 DNA reads TGTGCCAGCAGTGTAGTGGGACAGGGTATCTACGAGCAGTACTTC.

The V call is TRBV5-6, the J call TRBJ2-1; D call uncertain. The CDR3 spans 16 residues. The V end lost 2 bases, the J end lost 3 bases, and 15 bases lay between the germline ends. The germline gives CDR1 SGHDT, CDR2 YYEEEE. CDR3 protein: CASSLNQPRSYNEQFF. For the CDR3, the DNA is TGTGCCAGCAGCTTAAATCAGCCACGGAGCTACAATGAGCAGTTCTTC. The full variable domain, with the rest looked up from reference TRBV5-6 and TRBJ2-1, is DAGVTQSPTHLIKTRGQQVTLRCSPKSGHDTVSWYQQALGQGPQFIFQYYEEEERQRGNFPDRFSGHQFPNYSSELNVNALLLGDSALYLCASSLNQPRSYNEQFFGPGTRLTVL.

The chain joins TRBV3-1 (or the pseudogene TRBV3-2) to TRBJ2-1; 8 bases are a match to TRBD1. Per the germline V gene, CDR1 is LGHDT and CDR2 is YNNKEL (reference sequence). The CDR3 length is 17 residues. V lost 4 bases to trimming and J lost 5 bases; unmatched junction nucleotides: 13. This chain's CDR3 is CASSRSPGQASHNEQFF. The CDR3 DNA reads TGTGCCAGCAGCCGAAGTCCGGGACAGGCTTCCCACAATGAGCAGTTCTTC.

This clone was counted a single time. The V and J genes are TRBV3-1 (or the pseudogene TRBV3-2) and TRBJ2-1; D is unresolved. V gave up 4 bases and J gave up 6 bases, with 19 bases separating them. The length of the CDR3 is 16 residues. Germline loops: CDR1 LGHDT, CDR2 YNNKEL (reference sequence). In nucleotides, the CDR3 is TGTGCCAGCAGCCGCAGTCGTGGGCCGTCCGGCAATGAGCAGTTCTTC. Its protein product is CASSRSRGPSGNEQFF.

The chain carries TRBV5-1 and TRBJ1-5; 9 bases map to TRBD1. After removal of 5 bases from V and 6 bases from J, the junction contained 9 bases not matched to a gene. The CDR3 is 15 residues long. Germline values: CDR1 SGHRS, CDR2 YFSETQ. DNA of the CDR3: TGCGCCAGCAGACGCGGGACAGGGACGGCTCAGCCCCAGCATTTT. Protein: CASRRGTGTAQPQHF.

This clone appeared once. The CDR3 bases are TGTGCCAGCAGCTCCACACGAGAGACCCAGTACTTC. The encoded protein is CASSSTRETQYF. The rearrangement joins TRBV7-9 to TRBJ2-5; D uncertain. The ends were cut back, 4 bases at V and 4 bases at J, with 7 bases in the middle. The germline V gene has CDR1 SEHNR and CDR2 FQNEAQ (reference sequence). The CDR3 runs 12 residues.

The chain uses TRBV6-5 and TRBJ2-7; 7 positions match TRBD1. This CDR3 has 15 amino acids. With 0 bases clipped from V and 7 bases from J, the junction kept 9 bases outside the gene matches. Germline CDR1 MNHEY, CDR2 SVGAGI. The CDR3 spells CASSYSGQYPVEQYF. CDR3 nucleotides: TGTGCCAGCAGTTACTCGGGACAGTACCCCGTTGAGCAGTACTTC.

The chain has TRBV5-1 and TRBJ2-3; 9 bases match TRBD2. Per germline, CDR1 SGHRS and CDR2 YFSETQ. This CDR3 contains 15 residues. V gave up 4 bases and J gave up 2 bases; unmatched junction bases: 5. In nucleotides, the CDR3 is TGCGCCAGCAGCCCGGGACTAGCTCACACAGATACGCAGTATTTT. Translation gives CASSPGLAHTDTQYF. The whole variable domain, remainder taken from reference TRBV5-1 and TRBJ2-3, is KAGVTQTPRYLIKTRGQQVTLSCSPISGHRSVSWYQQTPGQGLQFLFEYFSETQRNKGNFPGRFSGRQFSNSRSEMNVSTLELGDSALYLCASSPGLAHTDTQYFGPGTRLTVL.

The V call is TRBV7-8, the J call TRBJ1-2; no firm D call. Looked up from germline, CDR1 is SGHVS and CDR2 is FQNEAQ. V was cut by 1 base and J by 0 bases, with 12 bases left in between. The CDR3 loop spans 16 amino acids. The CDR3 sequence: CASSLVPLGANYGYTF. In DNA, the CDR3 is TGTGCCAGCAGCTTAGTCCCATTGGGAGCTAACTATGGCTACACCTTC.

This chain joins TRBV28 and TRBJ1-2; 7 bases line up with TRBD1. Germline V gives CDR1 MDHEN, CDR2 SYDVKM. The CDR3 has 13 amino acids. Trimming removed 6 bases from V and 4 bases from J; junction bases left unmatched: 5. The CDR3 is CASSLGQSYGYTF. The CDR3 DNA reads as TGTGCCAGCAGCCTGGGACAGAGCTATGGCTACACCTTC.

The V call is TRBV19, the J call TRBJ2-3; 7 positions match TRBD2. The CDR3 consists of 14 residues. V lost 1 base to trimming and J lost 5 bases; unmatched junction nucleotides: 3. Per germline, CDR1 LNHDA and CDR2 SQIVND (reference sequence). The CDR3 DNA sequence: TGTGCCAGTAGTATAGGCGGGGGTGGAGATACGCAGTATTTT. Translated, it gives CASSIGGGGDTQYF.

This sequence joins TRBV4-1 and TRBJ2-7; 12 bases fit TRBD1. In germline, CDR1 is MGHRA, CDR2 YSYEKL. The CDR3 consists of 15 residues. V gave up 6 bases and J gave up 5 bases; unmatched junction bases: 8. CDR3: CASSLGTGGFDEQYF. DNA for the CDR3: TGCGCCAGCAGTCTCGGGACAGGGGGCTTCGACGAGCAGTACTTC.

This chain uses TRBV11-2 with TRBJ2-5; TRBD2 matches 12 bases. V dropped 1 base and J dropped 4; count of bases not matched to a gene: 1. The CDR3 is made up of 15 amino acids. Germline lookup yields CDR1 SGHAT and CDR2 FQNNGV. The CDR3 is CASSLVLAGGETQYF. The CDR3 region has the DNA TGTGCCAGCAGCTTAGTACTAGCGGGAGGAGAGACCCAGTACTTC.

The chain combines TRBV10-3 with TRBJ2-1; 9 positions match TRBD1. Trimming removed 4 bases from V and 7 bases from J; junction bases left unmatched: 5. Germline V gene lookup returns CDR1 ENHRY and CDR2 SYGVKD. The CDR3 extends over 14 amino acids. CDR3 sequence reads: CAISGRDRENEQFF. CDR3 DNA: TGTGCCATCAGTGGACGGGACAGGGAGAATGAGCAGTTCTTC.

The chain links TRBV6-5 to TRBJ2-2; the match to TRBD1 covers 10 bases. With 4 bases clipped from V and 6 bases from J, the junction kept 5 bases outside the gene matches. The CDR3 is made up of 15 amino acids. CDR1 is MNHEY and CDR2 is SVGAGI in the germline V gene. This CDR3 reads CASSWRDRGSGELFF. The CDR3, as DNA: TGTGCCAGCAGTTGGCGGGACAGGGGTTCCGGGGAGCTGTTTTTT.

The chain recombines TRBV7-8 with TRBJ2-1; D ambiguous. The V end was cut by 2 bases, the J end by 6 bases, with 8 bases between. Germline assignment: CDR1 SGHVS and CDR2 FQNEAQ. This CDR3 comprises 13 residues. DNA for the CDR3: TGTGCCAGCAGCTTAATGGAGCGCAATGAGCAGTTCTTC. Residues: CASSLMERNEQFF.